The 2 T cell receptor beta chains given below trace back to one sample, sequenced in a study of cytomegalovirus exposure and HLA in healthy donors (dated by TCRdb to 2016 to 2017). The library was produced with the immunoSEQ multiplex PCR assay. For the multiplex PCR, a mixture combining 60 forward primers for TCR Vbeta segments and 13 reverse primers for TCR Jbeta segments was used. TCRdb's version of the immuneACCESS table is confined to in-frame rearrangements and falls short of the full clone set. An unresolved V gene accounts for under half of the shortfall where checked; the remainder is of unknown origin. The sample table holds 100,000 to 150,000 clones, of which around three quarters were seen once. The ten largest make up 4.2% of the sample. The specimen was PBMCs. The source is a male donor in good health and CMV-seropositive.

In its sample, this clone was seen once. The chain has TRBV7-9 and TRBJ2-7; D unresolved. V lost 1 base to trimming and J lost 3 bases, with 4 bases between them. Germline V gene data show CDR1 as SEHNR and CDR2 as FQNEAQ (reference sequence). CDR3 size: 12 residues. This CDR3 is CASSLVLYEQYF. DNA for the CDR3: TGTGCCAGCAGCTTAGTACTCTACGAGCAGTACTTC.

V is TRBV2 and J is TRBJ2-5; 14 bases match TRBD2. The CDR3 has 16 amino acids. Germline values: CDR1 SNHLY, CDR2 FYNNEI. The J segment lost 4 bases and the V segment lost 2 bases, leaving 3 bases of the junction unmatched. The CDR3 sequence is CASSELTSGRGETQYF. In DNA, the CDR3 is TGTGCCAGCAGTGAATTGACTAGCGGGAGGGGAGAGACCCAGTACTTC.